The next 29 T cell receptor beta chains were all read from a single sample in a study of T cells after yellow fever vaccination. TCRdb recomputed calls from the 5' RACE reads with MiXCR, one row per CDR3 protein. Among approximately 350,000 distinct CDR3 sequences listed, approximately 10% were seen once. The sequencing here drew on PBMCs, taken on the day of the first yellow fever vaccination. The receptors shown here come from a man between 18 and 35 years old who received the YFV17D yellow fever vaccine.

The sample holds a few counts of this clonotype. CDR3 sequence: CATSAPDQPQHF. Here the CDR3 DNA reads TGTGCCACCAGTGCGCCAGATCAGCCCCAGCATTTT. The chain combines TRBV24-1 with TRBJ1-5; D ambiguous. Germline loops: CDR1 KGHDR, CDR2 SFDVKD. V was pared by 5 bases and J by 5 bases, with 6 bases between. This CDR3 spans 12 amino acids.

This clonotype was recorded a few times. J is TRBJ2-3 and V is TRBV7-2; D unresolved. Germline loops: CDR1 SGHTA, CDR2 FQGNSA. This CDR3 comprises 15 residues. Trimming removed 5 bases at V and 0 bases at J, with 12 bases between. This CDR3 is CASSLLKVSTDTQYF. The CDR3 DNA reads TGTGCCAGCAGCCTCCTGAAGGTTAGCACAGATACGCAGTATTTT.

V usage is TRBV12-3 or TRBV12-4 and J usage is TRBJ2-1; D possibly corresponds to TRBD2 (6 bases). The CDR3 extends over 14 amino acids. Trimming removed 2 bases from V and 4 bases from J, with 9 bases in between. The CDR3 is CASSLSLAYNEQFF. The CDR3 DNA sequence: TGTGCCAGCAGTTTATCCCTAGCGTACAATGAGCAGTTCTTC.

V usage is TRBV5-4 and J usage is TRBJ2-2; TRBD1 is a possible D gene (5 bases). CDR3 length: 16 residues. Germline lookup yields CDR1 SGHNT and CDR2 YYREEE (reference sequence). The V gene lost 4 bases and the J gene lost 3 bases, with 16 bases spanning the gap. CDR3 sequence (DNA): TGTGCCAGCAGCCACCAACAGGCTTTTTACACCGGGGAGCTGTTTTTT. This sequence encodes CASSHQQAFYTGELFF.

This clonotype has more than one count but fewer than ten. V and J are TRBV7-2 and TRBJ1-6, with D unresolved. CDR3 length equals 13 residues. Germline-derived CDR1 and CDR2 are SGHTA and FQGNSA. V was pared by 3 bases and J by 7 bases, with 7 bases between. The CDR3 region has the DNA TGTGCCAGCAGCTTCCTACTAAATTCACCCCTCCACTTT. Protein product: CASSFLLNSPLHF.

This clonotype was counted between two and nine times. The chain employs TRBV4-3 and TRBJ1-2; D may be TRBD1 (5 bases). The CDR3 spans 14 residues. V lost 3 bases and J 3 bases, leaving 11 bases between the germline ends. CDR1 LGHNA and CDR2 YSLEER come from the germline V gene. The CDR3 here is CASSQTGRDYGYTF. In DNA, the CDR3 is TGCGCCAGCAGCCAGACGGGGCGGGACTATGGCTACACCTTC.

This clonotype was found a few times. This sequence joins TRBV20-1 and TRBJ2-4; D remains unclear. CDR1 and CDR2 (germline): DFQATT, SNEGSKA (reference sequence). Trimming removed 0 bases at V and 1 base at J, with 4 bases between. The CDR3 loop spans 13 amino acids. DNA of the CDR3: TGCAGTGCTAGAGATAACGCCAAAAACATTCAGTACTTC. Its translation: CSARDNAKNIQYF.

A few counts support this clonotype. The chain combines TRBV9 with TRBJ2-5; 8 bases line up with TRBD2. With V trimmed by 0 bases and J by 2 bases, 6 bases remained unmatched. The V gene's germline CDR1 is SGDLS and CDR2 YYNGEE. The CDR3 consists of 16 residues. CDR3 loop: CASSVAARGGQETQYF. In DNA, the CDR3 is TGTGCCAGCAGCGTAGCTGCCCGGGGGGGGCAAGAGACCCAGTACTTC. Drawing the rest from reference TRBV9 and TRBJ2-5, the complete variable domain is DSGVTQTPKHLITATGQRVTLRCSPRSGDLSVYWYQQSLDQGLQFLIQYYNGEERAKGNILERFSAQQFPDLHSELNLSSLELGDSALYFCASSVAARGGQETQYFGPGTRLLVL.

The rearrangement uses TRBV10-3 and TRBJ2-3; 10 bases align to TRBD2. The CDR3 sequence is 14 residues long. Germline CDR1 is ENHRY and CDR2 is SYGVKD. J lost 2 bases, V lost 9 bases, and 5 bases had no gene match. CDR3 DNA: TGTGCCATAGCAAGCGGGGGGGACACAGATACGCAGTATTTT. It encodes CAIASGGDTDTQYF.

This clonotype was found a few times. The chain is built from TRBV5-1 and TRBJ2-3, with 8 nucleotides matching TRBD2. V dropped 3 bases and J dropped 3; count of bases not matched to a gene: 6. This CDR3 has 15 residues. Germline V gene data show CDR1 as SGHRS and CDR2 as YFSETQ. CDR3 nucleotides: TGCGCCAGCAGCTGGGGAGCGGGGGAAACAGATACGCAGTATTTT. Amino acid sequence: CASSWGAGETDTQYF.

Here the CDR3 DNA reads TGTGCCGCGTGGGGGTACACTGAAGCTTTCTTT. Amino acids: CAAWGYTEAFF. V gene TRBV6-2 or TRBV6-3 combines with J gene TRBJ1-1; D perhaps matches TRBD1 (5 bases). V lost 11 bases and J 3 bases, leaving 10 bases between the germline ends. This CDR3 is built from 11 residues. The germline CDR1 and CDR2 sequences are MNHEY and SVGEGT.

This clonotype was seen ten or more times. This sequence joins TRBV4-2 and TRBJ2-3, with unresolved D. The CDR3 extends over 12 amino acids. Germline values: CDR1 LGHNA, CDR2 YNFKEQ. The ends were cut back, 0 bases at V and 9 bases at J, with 7 bases in the middle. In DNA form, the CDR3 reads TGTGCCAGCAGCCAAGAAGACGGGACGCAGTATTTT. Its translation is CASSQEDGTQYF.

This clonotype was detected a few times. V is TRBV6-5 and J is TRBJ1-4; TRBD1 is a possible D gene (5 bases). The V end lost 2 bases, the J end lost 10 bases, and 14 bases lay between the germline ends. CDR3 size: 14 residues. The germline CDR1 and CDR2 sequences are MNHEY and SVGAGI. The chain's CDR3 is CASSYDRGIGKLFF. The CDR3 DNA reads as TGTGCCAGCAGTTACGACCGGGGGATAGGAAAACTGTTTTTT.

This clonotype was seen repeatedly, ten times or more. This sequence joins TRBV5-6 and TRBJ2-3; no definite D call. This CDR3 has 14 residues. Germline CDR1 SGHDT, CDR2 YYEEEE. V shed 9 bases and J shed 5 bases, with 19 bases lying between them. CDR3 residues: CATRIKTLQDTQYF. The CDR3 DNA follows: TGTGCCACCAGGATCAAGACCCTACAAGATACGCAGTATTTT.

J is TRBJ2-5 and V is TRBV5-5; 8 bases match TRBD2. CDR3 size: 15 residues. Germline V gene lookup returns CDR1 SGHKS and CDR2 YYEKEE (reference sequence). J was trimmed by 9 bases and V by 1 base; bases with no gene match: 11. The chain's CDR3 is CASSLLLAGELPQYF. CDR3 DNA sequence: TGTGCCAGCAGCTTGTTGCTAGCGGGTGAACTACCCCAGTACTTC.

CDR3 protein: CASSQAGYSGNTIYF. In DNA form, the CDR3 reads TGCGCCAGCAGCCAGGCAGGTTACTCTGGAAACACCATATATTTT. The chain couples TRBV4-1 to TRBJ1-3; D is ambiguous. The CDR3 runs 15 residues. V was clipped by 3 bases and J by 0 bases, with 9 bases between them. Germline V gene data show CDR1 as MGHRA and CDR2 as YSYEKL.

This clonotype was observed at least ten times. The chain couples TRBV5-6 to TRBJ2-2, with a possible D match to TRBD2 (5 bases). Trimming took 3 bases from V and 2 from J, leaving 11 bases between them. Germline assignment: CDR1 SGHDT and CDR2 YYEEEE. This CDR3 has 15 residues. The CDR3 region is CASSSGLTNTGELFF. In nucleotides, the CDR3 is TGTGCCAGCAGCTCCGGACTGACTAACACCGGGGAGCTGTTTTTT.

This clonotype occurred a few times. The J gene is TRBJ2-7, the V gene TRBV28, with no clear D. Germline V gives CDR1 MDHEN, CDR2 SYDVKM. This CDR3 contains 11 residues. V was cut by 10 bases and J by 6 bases, with 13 bases left in between. Here the CDR3 reads CATFRNGEQYV. DNA for the CDR3: TGTGCCACCTTTAGGAATGGCGAGCAGTACGTC.

The sample holds a few counts of this clonotype. This rearrangement joins TRBV29-1 to TRBJ2-7; 9 bases map to TRBD1. Trimming cost V 5 bases and J 3 bases; bases outside gene matches: 11. CDR1 and CDR2 from the germline V gene are SQVTM and ANQGSEA. The CDR3 length is 15 residues. CDR3 DNA: TGCAGCGTTTCCCCGGACAGGGGTACCCTCTACGAGCAGTACTTC. Its protein product is CSVSPDRGTLYEQYF.

This chain connects TRBV5-1 to TRBJ2-6; no reliable D call. Between the trimmed V and J ends, which lost 5 bases and 1 base, there was a span of 7 bases. CDR3 size: 14 residues. Germline V lookup: CDR1 SGHRS, CDR2 YFSETQ. CDR3 sequence (DNA): TGCGCCAGCAGGGACGGTTCTGGGGCCAACGTCCTGACTTTC. It is translated as CASRDGSGANVLTF.

This sequence joins TRBV29-1 and TRBJ2-5; D possibly corresponds to TRBD2 (7 bases). The germline V gene encodes CDR1 SQVTM and CDR2 ANQGSEA. Trimming pared 4 bases from V and 5 bases from J, leaving 17 bases between. CDR3 size: 14 residues. CDR3 sequence reads: CSVAFRGGGETQYF. CDR3 bases: TGCAGCGTTGCGTTCCGGGGCGGGGGCGAGACCCAGTACTTC.

This clonotype showed up just once. Since a much larger clone is just one base distant, this may be a read error. This rearrangement joins TRBV20-1 to TRBJ1-6, with D uncertain. Deletions cut 5 bases from V and 5 bases from J, with 10 bases between. This CDR3 is built from 13 residues. Germline-derived CDR1 and CDR2 are DFQATT and SNEGSKA (reference sequence). The CDR3 region has the DNA TGCAGTGCTGTGACATGGAATAATTCACCCCTCCACTTT. It yields the protein CSAVTWNNSPLHF.

The chain has TRBV6-5 and TRBJ2-3, with 7 positions matching TRBD2. The CDR3 contains 17 residues. Germline CDR1 is MNHEY and CDR2 is SVGAGI. The trim removed 4 bases at V and 10 bases at J, leaving 20 bases unmatched. The CDR3 nucleotides are TGTGCCAGCAGTTCCCCAGCGGTAGCGGGTGATCGGCGGGCGCAGTATTTT. Translating gives CASSSPAVAGDRRAQYF.

This clonotype has only a few counts. The chain links TRBV25-1 to TRBJ1-4; D is ambiguous. The CDR3 is 13 amino acids. With 1 base removed from V and 8 bases from J, the gap between germline ends came to 8 bases. The germline V gene has CDR1 MGHDK and CDR2 SYGVNS. CDR3 bases: TGTGCCAGCAGTGAATCCCACCGGGAAAAACTGTTTTTT. This encodes CASSESHREKLFF.

The sample holds a few counts of this clonotype. The chain uses TRBV18 and TRBJ1-1; D gene ambiguous. CDR1 and CDR2 (germline): KGHSH, LQKENI. The V and J ends lost 2 bases and 3 bases respectively, with 4 bases between them. This CDR3 is built from 12 residues. The chain's CDR3 is CASSPTHTEAFF. The CDR3, as DNA: TGTGCCAGCTCACCAACACACACTGAAGCTTTCTTT.

The chain carries TRBV18 and TRBJ1-1; perhaps TRBD1 as D (6 bases). Germline CDR1 and CDR2: KGHSH and LQKENI. Trimming took 6 bases from V and 4 from J, leaving 21 bases between them. The length of the CDR3 is 16 residues. CDR3 in amino acids: CASSDGGDISGTEAFF. DNA of the CDR3: TGTGCCAGCTCCGACGGAGGGGACATATCGGGCACTGAAGCTTTCTTT.

The chain recombines TRBV12-3 or TRBV12-4 with TRBJ1-2; TRBD1 might be the D (5 bases). Deletions cut 11 bases from V and 3 bases from J, with 13 bases between. The CDR3 has 12 amino acids. CDR3 in amino acids: CAVRGGDYGYTF. CDR3 nucleotide sequence: TGTGCCGTCCGGGGGGGTGACTATGGCTACACCTTC.

The chain employs TRBV7-3 and TRBJ2-3, with D possibly being TRBD2 (5 bases). The CDR3 spans 20 residues. Trimming shortened V by 3 bases and J by 1 base, and 26 bases separated the two germline ends. Germline values: CDR1 SGHTA, CDR2 FQGTGA. The CDR3: CASSLTLPGNIYRRTDTQYF. The DNA of the CDR3 is TGTGCCAGCAGCTTGACGCTACCGGGAAATATTTACCGTCGCACAGATACGCAGTATTTT. The full variable domain, completed using reference TRBV7-3 and TRBJ2-3, is GAGVSQTPSNKVTEKGKYVELRCDPISGHTALYWYRQSLGQGPEFLIYFQGTGAADDSGLPNDRFFAVRPEGSVSTLKIQRTERGDSAVYLCASSLTLPGNIYRRTDTQYFGPGTRLTVL.

The V call is TRBV7-9, the J call TRBJ2-5, with D perhaps TRBD1 or TRBD2 (7 bases each). The CDR3 totals 14 residues. Germline V lookup: CDR1 SEHNR, CDR2 FQNEAQ (reference sequence). The V and J ends lost 5 bases and 5 bases respectively, with 15 bases between them. CDR3 loop: CASSASQGGETQYF. The CDR3 DNA sequence: TGTGCCAGCAGCGCGAGTCAGGGGGGGGAGACCCAGTACTTC.